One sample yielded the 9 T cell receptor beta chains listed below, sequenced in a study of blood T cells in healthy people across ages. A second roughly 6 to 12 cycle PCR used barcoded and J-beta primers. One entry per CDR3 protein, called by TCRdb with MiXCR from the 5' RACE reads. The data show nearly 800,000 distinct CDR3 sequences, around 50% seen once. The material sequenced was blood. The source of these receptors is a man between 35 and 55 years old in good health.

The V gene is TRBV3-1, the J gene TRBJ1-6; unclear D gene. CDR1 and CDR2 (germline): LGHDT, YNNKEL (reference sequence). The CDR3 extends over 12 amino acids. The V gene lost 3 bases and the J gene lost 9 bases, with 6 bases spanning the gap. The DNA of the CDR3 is TGTGCCAGCAGCCATAGATTTTCACCCCTCCACTTT. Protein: CASSHRFSPLHF.

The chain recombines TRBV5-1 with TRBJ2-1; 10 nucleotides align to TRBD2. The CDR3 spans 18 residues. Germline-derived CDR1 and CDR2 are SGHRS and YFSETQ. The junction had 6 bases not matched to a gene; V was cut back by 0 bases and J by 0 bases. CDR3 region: CASSLGLGLAVSYNEQFF. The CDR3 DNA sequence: TGCGCCAGCAGCTTGGGGTTAGGACTAGCGGTCTCCTACAATGAGCAGTTCTTC.

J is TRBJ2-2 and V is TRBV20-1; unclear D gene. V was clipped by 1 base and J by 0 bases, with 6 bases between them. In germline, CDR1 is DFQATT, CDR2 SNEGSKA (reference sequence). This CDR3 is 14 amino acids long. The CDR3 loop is CSARVLANTGELFF. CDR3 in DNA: TGCAGTGCTAGAGTGCTCGCGAACACCGGGGAGCTGTTTTTT.

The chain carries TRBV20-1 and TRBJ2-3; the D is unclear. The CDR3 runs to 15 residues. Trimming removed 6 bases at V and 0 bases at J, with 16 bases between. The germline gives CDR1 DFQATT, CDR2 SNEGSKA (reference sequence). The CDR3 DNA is TGCAGTGCCCGAGGAGACGCCAGAAGCACAGATACGCAGTATTTT. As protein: CSARGDARSTDTQYF.

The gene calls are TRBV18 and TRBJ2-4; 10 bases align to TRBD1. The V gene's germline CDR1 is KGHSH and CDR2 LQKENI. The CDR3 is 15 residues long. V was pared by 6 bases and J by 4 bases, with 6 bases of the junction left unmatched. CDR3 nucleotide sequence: TGTGCCAGCTCGCGGGACAGGGGAACTAAAAACATTCAGTACTTC. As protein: CASSRDRGTKNIQYF.

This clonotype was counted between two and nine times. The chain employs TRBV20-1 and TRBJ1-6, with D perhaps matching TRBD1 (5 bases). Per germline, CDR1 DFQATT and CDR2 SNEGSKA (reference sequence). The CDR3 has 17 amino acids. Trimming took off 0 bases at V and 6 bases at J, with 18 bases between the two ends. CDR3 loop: CSARDSGTVARNSPLHF. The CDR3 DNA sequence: TGCAGTGCTAGAGATTCGGGGACCGTGGCGCGTAATTCACCCCTCCACTTT.

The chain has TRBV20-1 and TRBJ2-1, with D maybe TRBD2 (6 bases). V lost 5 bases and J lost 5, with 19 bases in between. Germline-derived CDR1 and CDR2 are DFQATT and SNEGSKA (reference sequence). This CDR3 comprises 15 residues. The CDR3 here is CSALERVEVNNEQFF. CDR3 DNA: TGCAGTGCTCTGGAGCGGGTGGAGGTTAACAATGAGCAGTTCTTC.

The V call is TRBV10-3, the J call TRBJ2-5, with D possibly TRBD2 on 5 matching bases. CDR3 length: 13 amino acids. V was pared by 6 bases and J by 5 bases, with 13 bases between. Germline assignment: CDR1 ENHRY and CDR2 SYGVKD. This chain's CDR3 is CAIRPQEDETQYF. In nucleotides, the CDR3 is TGTGCCATCAGACCCCAGGAGGATGAGACCCAGTACTTC.

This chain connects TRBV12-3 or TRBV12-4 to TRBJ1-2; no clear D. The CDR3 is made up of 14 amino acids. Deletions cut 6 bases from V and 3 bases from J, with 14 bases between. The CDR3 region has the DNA TGTGCCAGCAGCGACACAAACAGTGACTATGGCTACACCTTC. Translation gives CASSDTNSDYGYTF.